The T cell receptor beta chain described here comes from a study of shared clonotypes between healthy human individuals. Notes on the study in general: Donor scarcity curtailed the genetic and exposure-history diversity represented herein. Sampling covered blood only; tissue repertoires likely differ.

CD8 cells classed as naive were CD45RO-negative and positively selected for CCR7, excluding terminally differentiated effector memory CD45RA+ cells. Data came from immunoSEQ multiplex PCR; TCRdb stores just in-frame clones and leaves some out. In the table there are millions of clones, 90% to 95% of which are singletons. On this clone itself: Its specificity is unknown.

Germline CDR1 reads SEHNR; CDR2 reads FQNEAQ (reference sequence). The germline V and J ends were trimmed by 6 bases and 2 bases, with 11 bases remaining between them. This CDR3 comprises 13 residues. This receptor was obtained from a man between 18 and 29 years old in good health. Some clones in this sample may be carry-over from other donors' samples. This chain joins TRBV7-9 and TRBJ2-7; D gene uncertain. Sequencing was carried out using naive CD8+ T cells from PBMCs. The CDR3 DNA is TGTGCCAGCAGTGCATCGGACCCCTACGAGCAGTACTTC. As protein: CASSASDPYEQYF.